Included here is one T cell receptor (beta chain) sequence, with context. Its antigen target is currently unknown. No much larger clonotype is one base removed from it; base qualities were not supplied. Genomic DNA was extracted from sorted cells for sequencing of the TCRbeta CDR3 region. The immunoSEQ Assay was used to sequence the TCRbeta CDR3 regions. Drawn from immuneACCESS, this table holds only the in-frame rearrangements with V and J called that TCRdb kept. Clones are partly lost; checked studies trace under half to an unresolved V gene and leave the rest unexplained. The sample data list about 82,000 clones, and roughly 84% of these were observed just once. The ten largest clones take up 6.5% of the sample. The data are from a study of OX40 agonist ivuxolimab in advanced cancers. About the investigation overall: Ivuxolimab was an agonistic, fully human IgG2 monoclonal antibody directed against OX40 (CD134), a costimulatory receptor. Intravenous ivuxolimab was administered to patients every 2 weeks at six dose levels: 0.01, 0.1, 0.3, 1.5, 3 and 10 mg/kg. Among the 52 dose-escalation patients, about 19 had hepatocellular carcinoma, approximately 15 melanoma, 9 renal cell carcinoma and 9 head and neck cancer. In the dose-escalation cohort, 70% to 85% of patients were male, and the mean age was 60 years with a range of about 20 to 80. Prior anti-PD-1, anti-PD-L1 or anti-CTLA-4 therapy was permitted, and 40% of dose-escalation patients had received checkpoint inhibitors. Partial responses occurred in three dose-escalation patients, of whom one had hepatocellular carcinoma and two had cutaneous melanoma. Peripheral TCRbeta sequencing was intended to test whether TCR sequence diversity was altered and clonal T-cell expansion was caused by ivuxolimab. The monotherapy dose-escalation portion (N ≈ 57 patients) of the phase I ivuxolimab trial is reported in the paper. General conclusions and limits of the study: In partial responders in the 0.1-3.0 mg/kg groups, normalized peripheral clonal expansion was found to be among the lowest, especially among CD8+ T cells. The antigen specificity of the peripheral T cells that underwent clonal expansion was not determined. Low levels of normalized T-cell clonal expansion were also shown by some nonresponding patients. After ivuxolimab, expanded clones were on average more numerous among CD8+ T cells than among CD4+ T cells. At doses of 0.1 to 3.0 mg/kg, clonal expansion of both CD4+ and CD8+ T cells in blood was seen between baseline and week 6.

The trial excluded patients who had a history of autoimmune disease or who were on systemic immunosuppression. In every dose cohort, peripheral blood was drawn for TCR sequencing at baseline, cycle 4 day 1, and cycle 7 day 1. Samples were obtained from an open-label, multicenter, first-in-human phase I dose-escalation trial of ivuxolimab. Adults with locally advanced or metastatic head and neck squamous cell, hepatocellular, melanoma or renal cell carcinoma were enrolled in the trial. Before TCR sequencing, CD4+ and CD8+ T cells were separately sorted from peripheral blood. The CDR1 and CDR2 encoded by the germline V gene (reference sequence) are WNHNN and SYGVQD. Trimming removed 10 bases from V and 5 bases from J; the gene matches leave 8 bases unexplained. Measured from the cysteine to the phenylalanine, the CDR3 is 14 residues long. Only CDR3 DNA remains: 42 bases, in frame from the first base.

Sequenced material: CD4+ or CD8+ T cells sorted from blood, taken in a trial of the OX40 agonist ivuxolimab. The source of this sequence is an adult with an advanced solid tumor such as melanoma, head and neck, liver or kidney cancer. The V and J segments used are TRBV10-1 and TRBJ1-4; 9 central bases correspond to TRBD1. CDR3 protein: CATPDRGTNEKLFF. DNA sequence: TGCGCCACCCCCGACAGGGGGACGAATGAAAAACTGTTTTTT.